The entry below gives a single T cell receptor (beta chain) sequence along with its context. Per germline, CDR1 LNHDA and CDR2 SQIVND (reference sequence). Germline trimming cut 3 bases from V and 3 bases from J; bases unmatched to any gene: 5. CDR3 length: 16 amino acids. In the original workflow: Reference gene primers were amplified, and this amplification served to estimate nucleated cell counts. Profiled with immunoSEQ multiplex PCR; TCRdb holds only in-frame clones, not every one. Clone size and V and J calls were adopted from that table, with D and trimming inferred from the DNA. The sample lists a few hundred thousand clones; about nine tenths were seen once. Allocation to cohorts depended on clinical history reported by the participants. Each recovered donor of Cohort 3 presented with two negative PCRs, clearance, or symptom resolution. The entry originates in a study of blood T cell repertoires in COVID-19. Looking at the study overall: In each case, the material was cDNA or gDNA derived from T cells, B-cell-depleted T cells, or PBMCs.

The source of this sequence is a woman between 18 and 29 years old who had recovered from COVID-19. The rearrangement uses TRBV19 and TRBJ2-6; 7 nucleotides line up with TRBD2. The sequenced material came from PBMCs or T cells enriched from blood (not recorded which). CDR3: CASSMRRGVGANVLTF. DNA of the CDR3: TGTGCCAGTAGTATGAGACGGGGGGTTGGGGCCAACGTCCTGACTTTC.